The following is a T cell receptor (beta chain) sequence with its context. The antigen is unknown. V was shortened by 2 bases and J by 12 bases, with 14 bases between the two germline ends. The germline V gene encodes CDR1 LNHDA and CDR2 SQIVND (reference sequence). CDR3 length equals 13 residues. Time point indicated: week 23, last vaccination. In every dose of vaccine, 300 ug of mutant IDH1 20-mer peptide was given alongside topical imiquimod. The protocol was immunoSEQ multiplex PCR, while the TCRdb copy is restricted to in-frame clones and leaves out a portion. Of 50,000 to 70,000 clones listed, around 82% were seen once; the top ten hold about 14%. The data are from a study of a mutant IDH1 vaccine in newly diagnosed glioma. Study results and limitations: There were vaccine-induced immune responses in roughly 95% of the patients. Pseudoprogression showed no apparent link to changes in top peripheral T cell clonotypes.

This receptor was identified in a man aged 18 to 30 with glioma. The chain combines TRBV19 with TRBJ2-1, with D possibly being TRBD1 (5 bases). The sequencing here drew on PBMCs, taken from a glioma patient whose treatment included an IDH1 peptide vaccine. Here the CDR3 DNA reads TGTGCCAGTAGTATATCCCATAGGGGTTCGCAGTTCTTC. As protein: CASSISHRGSQFF.